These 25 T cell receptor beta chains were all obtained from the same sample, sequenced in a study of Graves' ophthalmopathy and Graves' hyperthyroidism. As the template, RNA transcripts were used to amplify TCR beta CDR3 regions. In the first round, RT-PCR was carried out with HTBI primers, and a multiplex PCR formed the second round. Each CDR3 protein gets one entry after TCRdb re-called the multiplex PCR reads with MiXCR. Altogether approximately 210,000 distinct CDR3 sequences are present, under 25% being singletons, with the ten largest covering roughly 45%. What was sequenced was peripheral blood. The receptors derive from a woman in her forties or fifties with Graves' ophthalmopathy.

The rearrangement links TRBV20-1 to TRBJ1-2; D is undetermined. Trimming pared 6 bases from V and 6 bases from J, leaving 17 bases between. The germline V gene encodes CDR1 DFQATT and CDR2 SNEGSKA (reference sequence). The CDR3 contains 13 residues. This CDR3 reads CSATPPGKDGYTF. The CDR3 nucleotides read TGCAGTGCAACCCCCCCCGGGAAGGATGGCTACACCTTC.

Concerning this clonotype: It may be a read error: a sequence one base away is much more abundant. The CDR3 reads CASSHGVHEQYF. CDR3 coding DNA: TGTGCCAGCAGCCACGGGGTCCACGAGCAGTACTTC. This chain uses TRBV11-2 with TRBJ2-7; tentatively, D is TRBD2 (5 bases). Germline CDR1 SGHAT, CDR2 FQNNGV. V was cut by 5 bases and J by 5 bases, with 10 bases left in between. This CDR3 has 12 residues. Supplemented by reference TRBV11-2 and TRBJ2-7, the full variable domain reads EAGVAQSPRYKIIEKRQSVAFWCNPISGHATLYWYQQILGQGPKLLIQFQNNGVVDDSQLPKDRFSAERLKGVDSTLKIQPAKLEDSAVYLCASSHGVHEQYFGPGTRLTVT.

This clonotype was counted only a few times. The DNA for the CDR3 is TGTGCCAGCAGTTACGGTATTAACATGGCCGAAAATTCACCCCTCCACTTT. Its protein product is CASSYGINMAENSPLHF. The genes are TRBV6-5 and TRBJ1-6; no clear D gene. V lost 2 bases and J 7 bases, leaving 18 bases between the germline ends. In germline, CDR1 is MNHEY, CDR2 SVGAGI. This CDR3 region has 17 residues.

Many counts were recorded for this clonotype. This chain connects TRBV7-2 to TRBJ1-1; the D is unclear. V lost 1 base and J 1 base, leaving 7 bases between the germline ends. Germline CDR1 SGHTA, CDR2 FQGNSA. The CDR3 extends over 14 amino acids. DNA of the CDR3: TGTGCCAGCAGCTTAGTACCGGGGAACACTGAAGCTTTCTTT. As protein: CASSLVPGNTEAFF.

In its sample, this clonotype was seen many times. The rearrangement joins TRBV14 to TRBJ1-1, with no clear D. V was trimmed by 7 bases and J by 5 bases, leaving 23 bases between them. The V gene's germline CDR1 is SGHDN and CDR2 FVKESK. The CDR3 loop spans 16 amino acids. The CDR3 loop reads CASTPRVEPYGTEAFF. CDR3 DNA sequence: TGTGCCAGCACACCCCGGGTGGAACCCTACGGGACTGAAGCTTTCTTT.

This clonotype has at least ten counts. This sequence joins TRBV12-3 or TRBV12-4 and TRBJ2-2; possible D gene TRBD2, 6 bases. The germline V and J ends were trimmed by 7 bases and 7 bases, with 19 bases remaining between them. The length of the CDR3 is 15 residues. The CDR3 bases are TGTGCCAGCACTCCAGGACTACCCCTTTACGGGGAGCTGTTTTTT. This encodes CASTPGLPLYGELFF.

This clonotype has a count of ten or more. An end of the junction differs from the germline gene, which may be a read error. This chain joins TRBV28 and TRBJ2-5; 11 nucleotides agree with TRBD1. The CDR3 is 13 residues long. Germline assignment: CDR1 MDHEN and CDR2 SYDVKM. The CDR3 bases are TGTGCCAGCAGGAACTGGGCCCTGGGACAGGGGGACTTC. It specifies CASRNWALGQGDF. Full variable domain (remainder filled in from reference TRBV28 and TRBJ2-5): DVKVTQSSRYLVKRTGEKVFLECVQDMDHENMFWYRQDPGLGLRLIYFSYDVKMKEKGDIPEGYSVSREKKERFSLILESASTNQTSMYLCASRNWALGQGDFGPGTRLLVL.

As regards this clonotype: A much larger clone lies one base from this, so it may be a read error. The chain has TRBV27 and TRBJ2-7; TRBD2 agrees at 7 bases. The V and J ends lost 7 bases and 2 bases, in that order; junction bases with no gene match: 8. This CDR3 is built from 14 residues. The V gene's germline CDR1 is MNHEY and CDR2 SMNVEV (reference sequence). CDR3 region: CASKRGGLAYEQYF. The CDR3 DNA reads TGTGCCAGCAAGCGGGGCGGCTTGGCCTACGAGCAGTACTTC.

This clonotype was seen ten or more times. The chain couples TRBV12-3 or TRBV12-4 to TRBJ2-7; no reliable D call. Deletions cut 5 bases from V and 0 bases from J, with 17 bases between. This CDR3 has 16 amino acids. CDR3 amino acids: CASSTTRRPSSYEQYF. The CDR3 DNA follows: TGTGCCAGCAGTACAACGCGGCGACCCTCCTCCTACGAGCAGTACTTC.

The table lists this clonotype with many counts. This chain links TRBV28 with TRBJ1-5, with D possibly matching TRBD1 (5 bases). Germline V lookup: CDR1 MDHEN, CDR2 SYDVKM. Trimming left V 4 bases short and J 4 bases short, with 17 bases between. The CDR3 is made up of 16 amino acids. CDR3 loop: CASSSPRGGGNQPQHF. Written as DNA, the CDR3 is TGTGCCAGCAGTTCACCCCGCGGGGGGGGGAATCAGCCCCAGCATTTT.

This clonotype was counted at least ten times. CDR3 protein: CASSTTPSGGQPQHF. DNA of the CDR3: TGTGCCAGCAGCACCACCCCGTCGGGTGGTCAGCCCCAGCATTTT. The V gene is TRBV28, the J gene TRBJ1-5; D is unresolved. The germline V gene has CDR1 MDHEN and CDR2 SYDVKM. This CDR3 has 15 residues. The ends were cut back, 6 bases at V and 6 bases at J, with 18 bases in the middle.

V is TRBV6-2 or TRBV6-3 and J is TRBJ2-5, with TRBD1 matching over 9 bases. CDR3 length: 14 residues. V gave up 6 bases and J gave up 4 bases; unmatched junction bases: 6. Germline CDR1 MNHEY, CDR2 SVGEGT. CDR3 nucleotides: TGTGCCAGCAGCCCCCGGGACAGGGTAGAGACCCAGTACTTC. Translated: CASSPRDRVETQYF.

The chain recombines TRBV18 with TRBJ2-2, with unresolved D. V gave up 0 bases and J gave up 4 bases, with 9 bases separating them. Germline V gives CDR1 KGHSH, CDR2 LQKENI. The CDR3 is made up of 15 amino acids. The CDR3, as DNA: TGTGCCAGCTCACCACCGGACCTTTTCACCGGGGAGCTGTTTTTT. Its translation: CASSPPDLFTGELFF.

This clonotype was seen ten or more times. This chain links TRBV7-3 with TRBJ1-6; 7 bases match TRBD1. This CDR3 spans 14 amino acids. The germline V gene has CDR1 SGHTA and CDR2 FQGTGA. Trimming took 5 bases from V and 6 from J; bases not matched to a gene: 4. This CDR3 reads CASSIGTANSPLHF. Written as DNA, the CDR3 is TGTGCCAGCAGCATCGGGACAGCTAATTCACCCCTCCACTTT.

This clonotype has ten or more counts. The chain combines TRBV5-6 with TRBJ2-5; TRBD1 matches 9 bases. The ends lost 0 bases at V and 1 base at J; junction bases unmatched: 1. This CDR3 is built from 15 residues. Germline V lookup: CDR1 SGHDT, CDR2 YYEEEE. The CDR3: CASSLGGQGQETQYF. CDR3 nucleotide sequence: TGTGCCAGCAGCTTGGGGGGACAGGGCCAAGAGACCCAGTACTTC.

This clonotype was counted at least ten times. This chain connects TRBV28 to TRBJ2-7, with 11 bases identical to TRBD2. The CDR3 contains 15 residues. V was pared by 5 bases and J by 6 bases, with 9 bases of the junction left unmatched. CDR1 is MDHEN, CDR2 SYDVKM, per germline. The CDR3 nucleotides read TGTGCCAGCAGTCCCCGGGCTAGCGGGAGGAGCGAGCAGTACTTC. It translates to CASSPRASGRSEQYF.

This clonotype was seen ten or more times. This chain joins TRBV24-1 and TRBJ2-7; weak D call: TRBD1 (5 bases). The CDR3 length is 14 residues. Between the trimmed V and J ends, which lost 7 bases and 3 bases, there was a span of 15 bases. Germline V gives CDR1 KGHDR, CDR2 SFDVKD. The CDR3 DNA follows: TGTGCCACCAGGCTACCAGTGGGGCACTACGAGCAGTACTTC. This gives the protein CATRLPVGHYEQYF.

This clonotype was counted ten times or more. CDR3 nucleotide sequence: TGTGCCAGCAGGCCGGGACTAGCGGGCGGGGAGCTGTTTTTT. Translated: CASRPGLAGGELFF. The V and J genes are TRBV12-3 or TRBV12-4 and TRBJ2-2; 12 bases agree with TRBD2. The V gene end was trimmed by 6 bases and the J gene end by 7 bases; junction bases not matched to a gene: 3. The CDR3 contains 14 residues.

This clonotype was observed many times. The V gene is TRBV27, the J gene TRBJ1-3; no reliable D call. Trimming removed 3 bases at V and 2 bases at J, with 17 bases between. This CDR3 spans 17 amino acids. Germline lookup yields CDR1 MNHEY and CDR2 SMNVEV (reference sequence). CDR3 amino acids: CASSLRSQRVTGNTIYF. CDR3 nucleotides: TGTGCCAGCAGTTTGAGGTCTCAACGAGTGACTGGAAACACCATATATTTT.

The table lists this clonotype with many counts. This CDR3 reads CASSGAGISSPLHF. The CDR3 bases are TGTGCCAGCTCCGGGGCCGGGATTAGTTCACCCCTCCACTTT. The rearrangement joins TRBV27 to TRBJ1-6; D perhaps matches TRBD1 (5 bases). Germline V CDR1 and CDR2: MNHEY, SMNVEV (reference sequence). This CDR3 is built from 14 residues. V shed 8 bases and J shed 9 bases, with 17 bases lying between them.

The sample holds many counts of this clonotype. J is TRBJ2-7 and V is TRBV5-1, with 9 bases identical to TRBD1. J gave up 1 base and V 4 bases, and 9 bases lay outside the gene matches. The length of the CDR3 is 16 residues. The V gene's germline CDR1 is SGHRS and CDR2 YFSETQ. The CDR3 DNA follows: TGCGCCAGCAGCCTTAATGGACAGGGGAGTTCCTACGAGCAGTACTTC. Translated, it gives CASSLNGQGSSYEQYF.

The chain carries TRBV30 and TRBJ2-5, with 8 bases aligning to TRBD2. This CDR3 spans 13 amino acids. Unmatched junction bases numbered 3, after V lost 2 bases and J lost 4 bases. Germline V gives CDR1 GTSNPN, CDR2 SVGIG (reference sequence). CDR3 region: CAWSIGGGETQYF. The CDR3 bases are TGTGCCTGGAGTATCGGGGGGGGAGAGACCCAGTACTTC.

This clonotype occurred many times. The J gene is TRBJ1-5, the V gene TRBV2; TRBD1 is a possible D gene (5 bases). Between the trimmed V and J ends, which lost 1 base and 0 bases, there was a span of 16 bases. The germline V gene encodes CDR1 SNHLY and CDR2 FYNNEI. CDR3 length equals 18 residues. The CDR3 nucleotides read TGTGCCAGCAGTGAAGGGGGGTTCAGGACAAATAGCAATCAGCCCCAGCATTTT. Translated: CASSEGGFRTNSNQPQHF.

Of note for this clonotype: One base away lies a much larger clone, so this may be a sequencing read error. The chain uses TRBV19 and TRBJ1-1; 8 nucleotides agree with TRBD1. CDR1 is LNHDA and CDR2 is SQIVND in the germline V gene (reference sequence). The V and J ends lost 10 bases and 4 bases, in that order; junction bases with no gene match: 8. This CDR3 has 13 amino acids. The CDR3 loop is CATPRQGITEAFF. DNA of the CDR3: TGTGCCACCCCCCGACAGGGGATCACTGAAGCTTTCTTT. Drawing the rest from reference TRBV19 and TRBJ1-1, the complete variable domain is DGGITQSPKYLFRKEGQNVTLSCEQNLNHDAMYWYRQDPGQGLRLIYYSQIVNDFQKGDIAEGYSVSREKKESFPLTVTSAQKNPTAFYLCATPRQGITEAFFGQGTRLTVV.

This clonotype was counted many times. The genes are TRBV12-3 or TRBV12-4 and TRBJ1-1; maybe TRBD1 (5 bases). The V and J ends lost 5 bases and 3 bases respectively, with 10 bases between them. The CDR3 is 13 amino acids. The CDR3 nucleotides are TGTGCCAGCAGTCGGACGGGGGACACTGAAGCTTTCTTT. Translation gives CASSRTGDTEAFF.